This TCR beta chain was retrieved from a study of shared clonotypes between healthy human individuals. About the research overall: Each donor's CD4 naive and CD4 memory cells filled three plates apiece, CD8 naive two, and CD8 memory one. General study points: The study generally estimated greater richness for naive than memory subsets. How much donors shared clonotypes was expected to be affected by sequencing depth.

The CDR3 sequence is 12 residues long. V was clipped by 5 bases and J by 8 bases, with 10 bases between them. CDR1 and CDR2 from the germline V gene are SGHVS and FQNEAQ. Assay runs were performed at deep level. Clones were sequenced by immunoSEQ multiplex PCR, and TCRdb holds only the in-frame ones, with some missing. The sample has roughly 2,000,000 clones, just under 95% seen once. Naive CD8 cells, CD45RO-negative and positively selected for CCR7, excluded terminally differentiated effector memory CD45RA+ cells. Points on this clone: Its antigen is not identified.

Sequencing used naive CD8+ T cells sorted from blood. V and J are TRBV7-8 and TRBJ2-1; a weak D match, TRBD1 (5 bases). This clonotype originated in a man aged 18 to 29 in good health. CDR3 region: CASSGLGDEQFF. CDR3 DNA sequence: TGTGCCAGCAGCGGCCTAGGGGATGAGCAGTTCTTC.